These T cell receptor beta chains were read from a single sample in a study of T-cell memory formation after mild COVID-19. TCRdb reprocessed the 5' RACE reads via MiXCR and lists one record per CDR3 protein. The data show fewer than 650,000 distinct CDR3 sequences, about 20% seen once. Sequencing input: PBMCs or a T cell subset sorted from them (not recorded which). The receptors derive from an adult woman who had mild COVID-19 (a few samples of this study predate the infection). Cell type and time point are not known. Both conserved end residues are part of each CDR3. D genes are given only for firm matches. The size of a clone is reported for some rows only, either as once, few or many, or as a class for expanded clones.

.	few	14	TRBV2	TRBJ2-3	TGTGCCAGCAGTCAGGACGCCTCAACAGATACGCAGTATTTT	CASSQDASTDTQYF
.	once	14	TRBV10-3	TRBJ1-6	TGTGCCATCAGTGTGGCAGGTTGGAATTCACCCCTCCACTTT	CAISVAGWNSPLHF
TRBD2	.	17	TRBV5-1	TRBJ2-7	TGCGCCAGAAGCCCGCGGGGGGCTACGCAGGACCGTGCCGAGCAGTACTTC	CARSPRGATQDRAEQYF
TRBD2	.	18	TRBV7-3	TRBJ2-2	TGTGCCAGCAGCTTAATCCCCCGGCTAGCGGGAACCACCGGGGAGCTGTTTTTT	CASSLIPRLAGTTGELFF
TRBD2	.	16	TRBV7-6	TRBJ2-1	TGTGCCAGCAGCCGTGGGGGACTAGCGGGAGTCAATGAGCAGTTCTTC	CASSRGGLAGVNEQFF
.	few	13	TRBV12-3/TRBV12-4	TRBJ2-4	TGTGCCACCAGGGAACCCGGTAAAAACATTCAGTACTTC	CATREPGKNIQYF
.	.	13	TRBV6-2/TRBV6-3	TRBJ2-5	TGTGCCAGCAGTTATTCGGGGTCAGAGACCCAGTACTTC	CASSYSGSETQYF
TRBD2	.	14	TRBV5-1	TRBJ2-5	TGCGCCAGCAAGCAGCGGGAGGTCCAAGAGACCCAGTACTTC	CASKQREVQETQYF
TRBD1	.	15	TRBV4-3	TRBJ2-4	TGCGCCAGCAGCCAGGGGACAGGGCTGCTGGAGATTCAGTACTTC	CASSQGTGLLEIQYF
TRBD1	.	16	TRBV6-5	TRBJ2-2	TGTGCCAGCAGTACCCCGGGACAGGGGTTTGCCGGGGAGCTGTTTTTT	CASSTPGQGFAGELFF
.	.	17	TRBV7-6	TRBJ2-7	TGTGCCAGCAGCTTATCGCGGACAGGGAGGGGCTCCTACGAGCAGTACTTC	CASSLSRTGRGSYEQYF
.	few	15	TRBV7-2	TRBJ1-2	TGTGCCGACCGCTCGCAGCCCGAGGGGCCCTATGGCTACACCTTC	CADRSQPEGPYGYTF
TRBD2	many	16	TRBV12-3/TRBV12-4	TRBJ2-1	TGTGCCAGCAGTTCCCTCCGGGACTACTTCGTCGGGGAGCAGTTCTTC	CASSSLRDYFVGEQFF
.	.	12	TRBV7-8	TRBJ2-1	TGTGCCAGCAGCTTGAGGGACAAGAGGCAGTTCTTC	CASSLRDKRQFF
.	.	16	TRBV10-3	TRBJ1-6	TGTGCCATCAGTGAGTCGTCGTTACAGGGCAGATCACCCCTCCACTTT	CAISESSLQGRSPLHF
.	.	12	TRBV5-4	TRBJ2-3	TGTGCCAGCAGCTTGAGCAGTTATACGCAGTATTTT	CASSLSSYTQYF
TRBD1	.	18	TRBV12-3/TRBV12-4	TRBJ2-2	TGTGCCAGCAGCTCGGACAGGGGGATCCGTAGGAACACCGGGGAGCTGTTTTTT	CASSSDRGIRRNTGELFF
.	few	15	TRBV20-1	TRBJ2-3	TGCAGTGCTAGAGTTAACGGGAGTTGGACAGATACGCAGTATTTT	CSARVNGSWTDTQYF
.	.	12	TRBV20-1	TRBJ2-7	TGCAGTGCTAGAGACGACACCTACGAGCAGTACTTC	CSARDDTYEQYF
.	few	14	TRBV7-6	TRBJ2-7	TGTGCCAGCAGCTTAGGACAGCCGACCTACGAGCAGTACTTC	CASSLGQPTYEQYF
TRBD2	few	16	TRBV18	TRBJ2-1	TGTGCCAGCTCACCACTAGAACTAGCGGGAGTTAATGAGCAGTTCTTC	CASSPLELAGVNEQFF
.	few	11	TRBV6-2/TRBV6-3	TRBJ1-1	TGTGCCAGCAGTGTCGGGACTGAAGCTTTCTTT	CASSVGTEAFF
.	.	13	TRBV20-1	TRBJ2-7	TGCAGTGCTCCGCTCTTGGGGCTGTACGAGCAGTACTTC	CSAPLLGLYEQYF
.	few	15	TRBV13	TRBJ2-2	TGTGCCAGCAGCTCTACAGGGATCCCCACCGGGGAGCTGTTTTTT	CASSSTGIPTGELFF
.	few	13	TRBV12-5	TRBJ2-1	TGTGCTAGTGCCCTAGACATTCACAATGAGCAGTTCTTC	CASALDIHNEQFF
.	.	12	TRBV13	TRBJ2-2	TGTGCCAGCAGCTTAGACCCATCGGAGCTGTTTTTT	CASSLDPSELFF
TRBD1	few	14	TRBV10-3	TRBJ1-1	TGTGCCATCAGTGATAGAACAGGGGATTCGGAAGCTTTCTTT	CAISDRTGDSEAFF
.	.	12	TRBV6-1	TRBJ1-2	TGTGCCACCCGGGACGTACTCTATGGCTACACCTTC	CATRDVLYGYTF
.	few	15	TRBV29-1	TRBJ2-7	TGCAGCGTCGAGAAGGTAGGGGGAGTCTCCTACGAGCAGTACTTC	CSVEKVGGVSYEQYF
TRBD2	few	16	TRBV29-1	TRBJ2-3	TGCAGCGTTGGTCGTCGGCGGGGGGACACCACAGATACGCAGTATTTT	CSVGRRRGDTTDTQYF
TRBD1	.	17	TRBV7-9	TRBJ2-2	TGTGCCAGCAGCTCAGAGCCCGGGACAGGGAGCACCGGGGAGCTGTTTTTT	CASSSEPGTGSTGELFF
.	once	14	TRBV6-6	TRBJ1-3	TGTGCCAGCAGTTACGGGGGAGGTGGAAACACCATATATTTT	CASSYGGGGNTIYF
.	.	14	TRBV6-2/TRBV6-3	TRBJ2-6	TGTGCCAGCACTCTGGGAGCTGGGGCCAACGTCCTGACTTTC	CASTLGAGANVLTF
.	few	15	TRBV2	TRBJ1-6	TGTGCCAGCAGTCCCCCGGGACTCGATAATTCACCCCTCCACTTT	CASSPPGLDNSPLHF
TRBD1	once	16	TRBV7-9	TRBJ1-6	TGTGCCAGCAGCAGACAGGGGGGCTCCTATAATTCACCCCTCCACTTT	CASSRQGGSYNSPLHF
.	few	14	TRBV11-2	TRBJ2-7	TGTGCCAGCAGCCCCCCCGGAGTCTCCTACGAGCAGTACTTC	CASSPPGVSYEQYF
.	many	13	TRBV15	TRBJ2-1	TGTGCCACCAGCAGAGATCCGCAGGGGTGGGAGTTCTTC	CATSRDPQGWEFF
TRBD2	few	15	TRBV20-1	TRBJ2-2	TGCAGTGCTGCCTCTAGCGGGGGGGCCAGCGGGGAGCTGTTTTTT	CSAASSGGASGELFF
.	.	14	TRBV7-8	TRBJ2-3	TGTGCCAGCAGCTTAGCCAGATTCACAGATACGCAGTATTTT	CASSLARFTDTQYF
TRBD1	.	19	TRBV12-5	TRBJ2-6	TGTGCTAGTGGTTTGAATTCGGGACAGGTATCCTTTGGGGCCAACGTCCTGACTTTC	CASGLNSGQVSFGANVLTF
.	few	14	TRBV9	TRBJ2-3	TGTGCCAGCAGCTCCACCCCTTTGGCAGATACGCAGTATTTT	CASSSTPLADTQYF
TRBD2	.	17	TRBV11-2	TRBJ2-7	TGTGCCAGCAGCTTATCCCTAGCGGGAGATAGCTCCTACGAGCAGTACTTC	CASSLSLAGDSSYEQYF
TRBD1	.	17	TRBV24-1	TRBJ2-7	TGTGCCACCAGTGACCCAGCTGGCAGGGGGCGTGATGGCGAGCAGTACTTC	CATSDPAGRGRDGEQYF